What follows are 22 T cell receptor beta chains derived from one specimen sequenced in a study of response to subunit inactivated influenza vaccine. TCRdb processed the RT-PCR reads anew with MiXCR; each CDR3 protein has one entry. The sample carries roughly 760,000 distinct CDR3 sequences, approximately 22% recorded once. The sample in question was PBMCs from blood, obtained roughly 5 days after vaccination. The source is a man between 50 and 59 years old who received an inactivated influenza vaccine.

The chain combines TRBV7-7 with TRBJ2-2; 10 nucleotides align to TRBD2. The V segment lost 5 bases and the J segment 1 base; nucleotides outside the gene matches: 4. Germline CDR1 SSHAT, CDR2 FNYEAQ (reference sequence). The CDR3 loop spans 16 amino acids. The CDR3 sequence is CASSPWTSGNTGELFF. Here the CDR3 DNA reads TGTGCCAGCAGCCCCTGGACTAGCGGGAACACCGGGGAGCTGTTTTTT.

The rearrangement joins TRBV7-6 to TRBJ2-7, with D tentatively TRBD2 (6 bases). The CDR3 length is 19 residues. With 5 bases removed from V and 7 bases from J, the gap between germline ends came to 33 bases. Per the germline V gene, CDR1 is SGHVS and CDR2 is FNYEAQ. CDR3 residues: CASSPRWRARGEFLREQYF. For the CDR3, the DNA is TGTGCCAGCAGCCCCCGATGGCGGGCGCGGGGAGAATTTCTTCGGGAGCAGTACTTC.

This clonotype was recorded only once. The V and J genes are TRBV18 and TRBJ2-5; 8 nucleotides match TRBD2. Germline CDR1 KGHSH, CDR2 LQKENI. The trim removed 4 bases at V and 5 bases at J, leaving 9 bases unmatched. This CDR3 spans 15 amino acids. CDR3: CASSRKAGVLETQYF. The CDR3 bases are TGTGCCAGCTCACGGAAAGCGGGAGTGTTGGAGACCCAGTACTTC.

The chain employs TRBV7-2 and TRBJ2-1; D unclear. There are 12 residues in the CDR3. Germline V CDR1 and CDR2: SGHTA, FQGNSA. V was clipped by 1 base and J by 11 bases, with 9 bases between them. This CDR3 reads CASSLGQLQQFF. DNA for the CDR3: TGTGCCAGCAGCTTAGGACAACTCCAGCAGTTCTTC.

This clonotype was detected only a few times. J is TRBJ2-7 and V is TRBV12-3 or TRBV12-4; unclear D gene. Trimming stripped 8 bases from V and 0 bases from J, with 5 bases between. The CDR3 runs to 11 residues. This CDR3 reads CASGPSYEQYF. The CDR3 DNA reads TGTGCCAGCGGGCCCTCCTACGAGCAGTACTTC.

Many counts were recorded for this clonotype. This chain joins TRBV6-2 or TRBV6-3 and TRBJ2-2, with D perhaps being TRBD1 or TRBD2 (5 bases each). The germline CDR1 and CDR2 sequences are MNHEY and SVGEGT. Deletions cut 4 bases from V and 5 bases from J, with 14 bases between. This CDR3 region has 15 residues. The CDR3 coding sequence is TGTGCCAGCAGTTTACAAGAGAGGGGTACCGGGGAGCTGTTTTTT. This translates into CASSLQERGTGELFF.

V is TRBV7-2 and J is TRBJ2-3, with a possible D match to TRBD2 (7 bases). Germline V gene sequence: CDR1 SGHTA, CDR2 FQGNSA. The V end lost 5 bases, the J end lost 3 bases, and 18 bases lay between the germline ends. The CDR3 sequence is 16 residues long. CDR3: CASSLRGGGGTDTQYF. The CDR3 DNA follows: TGTGCCAGCAGCCTAAGAGGGGGGGGAGGGACAGATACGCAGTATTTT.

This clonotype occurred a few times. The chain couples TRBV6-1 to TRBJ2-7, with TRBD1 as a possible D gene (5 bases). V was trimmed by 5 bases and J by 0 bases, leaving 14 bases between them. The CDR3 extends over 15 amino acids. Per the germline V gene, CDR1 is MNHNS and CDR2 is SASEGT. This CDR3 reads CASSKRTPLSYEQYF. The CDR3 DNA is TGTGCCAGCAGTAAGAGGACACCACTCTCCTACGAGCAGTACTTC.

The chain links TRBV9 to TRBJ2-3; D call uncertain. Trimming left V 0 bases short and J 1 base short, with 6 bases between. From germline, CDR1 is SGDLS and CDR2 YYNGEE. This CDR3 is built from 14 residues. The CDR3 sequence: CASSVAQGTDTQYF. The CDR3 DNA reads as TGTGCCAGCAGCGTAGCCCAGGGCACAGATACGCAGTATTTT.

The chain links TRBV28 to TRBJ2-7; 11 positions agree with TRBD2. The CDR3 covers 15 residues. The germline V gene has CDR1 MDHEN and CDR2 SYDVKM. The J segment lost 4 bases and the V segment lost 5 bases, leaving 7 bases of the junction unmatched. The CDR3 here is CASSPGGTSGYEQYF. The CDR3 DNA sequence: TGTGCCAGCAGTCCCGGAGGGACTAGCGGTTACGAGCAGTACTTC.

This chain joins TRBV7-3 and TRBJ2-5, with TRBD2 matching 7 bases. This CDR3 contains 15 residues. The V and J ends lost 1 base and 1 base, in that order; junction bases with no gene match: 3. Germline V lookup: CDR1 SGHTA, CDR2 FQGTGA. This CDR3 reads CASSLKAGLQETQYF. The DNA for the CDR3 is TGTGCCAGCAGCTTAAAAGCGGGGCTCCAAGAGACCCAGTACTTC.

This clonotype was counted many times. This chain uses TRBV12-3 or TRBV12-4 with TRBJ1-4; D is undetermined. The CDR3 is 14 residues long. The V and J ends lost 2 bases and 7 bases respectively, with 11 bases between them. The CDR3 DNA follows: TGTGCCAGCAGTTTATGGGGTAATGGTGAAAAACTGTTTTTT. Its translation: CASSLWGNGEKLFF.

V usage is TRBV12-3 or TRBV12-4 and J usage is TRBJ2-7; possibly TRBD1 for D (6 bases). Trimming stripped 5 bases from V and 1 base from J, with 21 bases between. The CDR3 contains 17 residues. The CDR3 sequence: CASSPYTTGPRSYEQYF. CDR3 nucleotides: TGTGCCAGCAGTCCTTACACGACAGGTCCCCGATCCTACGAGCAGTACTTC.

The V gene is TRBV5-4, the J gene TRBJ2-7, with 10 bases matching TRBD2. The CDR3 consists of 15 residues. Germline V gene lookup returns CDR1 SGHNT and CDR2 YYREEE (reference sequence). Trimming at V came to 4 bases and at J to 0 bases, leaving 4 bases not matched to a gene. CDR3 loop: CASSPTSGTSYEQYF. DNA of the CDR3: TGTGCCAGCAGCCCTACTAGCGGGACCTCCTACGAGCAGTACTTC.

This clonotype was recorded a few times. J is TRBJ2-7 and V is TRBV4-1; TRBD2 is a possible D gene (5 bases). The CDR3 is 16 amino acids. Trimming stripped 0 bases from V and 7 bases from J, with 19 bases between. Germline V gives CDR1 MGHRA, CDR2 YSYEKL. In nucleotides, the CDR3 is TGCGCCAGCAGCCAAGAAGGCCAGACATCAAGAGGGGAGCAGTACTTC. It codes for CASSQEGQTSRGEQYF.

The sample holds many counts of this clonotype. This sequence joins TRBV2 and TRBJ2-1; 9 bases line up with TRBD1. Looked up from germline, CDR1 is SNHLY and CDR2 is FYNNEI. CDR3 size: 15 residues. V was clipped by 4 bases and J by 0 bases; unmatched bases: 1. The DNA for the CDR3 is TGTGCCAGCAGTGGGGACAGGGACTCCTACAATGAGCAGTTCTTC. This encodes CASSGDRDSYNEQFF.

This clonotype was counted between two and nine times. DNA of the CDR3: TGTGCCAGCAGCCCTTATAGCGGGGTGACAGAGACCCAGTACTTC. Protein sequence: CASSPYSGVTETQYF. The rearrangement joins TRBV7-2 to TRBJ2-5; 8 bases match TRBD2. The CDR3 extends over 15 amino acids. Germline V CDR1 and CDR2: SGHTA, FQGNSA. V lost 5 bases and J lost 4; bases outside the gene matches: 9.

Only a few counts were recorded for this clonotype. The rearrangement uses TRBV12-3 or TRBV12-4 and TRBJ2-6; no reliable D call. Trimming shortened V by 10 bases and J by 4 bases, and 17 bases separated the two germline ends. The CDR3 is 15 amino acids. Written as DNA, the CDR3 is TGTGCCATCGTTGTCAAGGCCACCGGGGCCAACGTCCTGACTTTC. Its protein is CAIVVKATGANVLTF.

This clonotype was seen ten or more times. The chain is built from TRBV7-8 and TRBJ2-5, with 10 bases that match TRBD2. Germline values: CDR1 SGHVS, CDR2 FQNEAQ. Unmatched junction bases numbered 9, after V lost 5 bases and J lost 3 bases. The CDR3 sequence is 16 residues long. The CDR3 nucleotides read TGTGCCAGCAGCAGTGGATGGACTAGCGGCAAAGAGACCCAGTACTTC. As protein: CASSSGWTSGKETQYF.

The genes are TRBV11-2 and TRBJ2-1, with a tentative D call TRBD2 (5 bases). The germline gives CDR1 SGHAT, CDR2 FQNNGV. This CDR3 comprises 15 residues. The V end lost 1 base, the J end lost 5 bases, and 12 bases lay between the germline ends. The CDR3 protein is CASSLGGPKNNEQFF. The CDR3 DNA is TGTGCCAGCAGCTTAGGAGGGCCTAAGAACAATGAGCAGTTCTTC.

This chain uses TRBV20-1 with TRBJ2-7; 7 bases agree with TRBD2. Germline trimming cut 1 base from V and 3 bases from J; bases unmatched to any gene: 3. The CDR3 extends over 13 amino acids. Germline lookup yields CDR1 DFQATT and CDR2 SNEGSKA (reference sequence). CDR3 residues: CSARGGGIYEQYF. CDR3 DNA: TGCAGTGCTAGAGGGGGGGGGATCTACGAGCAGTACTTC.

The chain has TRBV29-1 and TRBJ2-5; 10 nucleotides match TRBD2. The CDR3 sequence is 12 residues long. CDR1 is SQVTM and CDR2 is ANQGSEA in the germline V gene. J was trimmed by 9 bases and V by 5 bases; bases with no gene match: 6. In nucleotides, the CDR3 is TGCAGCGTTAAAGGAGCGGGAGGGCCCCAGTACTTC. Its protein is CSVKGAGGPQYF.